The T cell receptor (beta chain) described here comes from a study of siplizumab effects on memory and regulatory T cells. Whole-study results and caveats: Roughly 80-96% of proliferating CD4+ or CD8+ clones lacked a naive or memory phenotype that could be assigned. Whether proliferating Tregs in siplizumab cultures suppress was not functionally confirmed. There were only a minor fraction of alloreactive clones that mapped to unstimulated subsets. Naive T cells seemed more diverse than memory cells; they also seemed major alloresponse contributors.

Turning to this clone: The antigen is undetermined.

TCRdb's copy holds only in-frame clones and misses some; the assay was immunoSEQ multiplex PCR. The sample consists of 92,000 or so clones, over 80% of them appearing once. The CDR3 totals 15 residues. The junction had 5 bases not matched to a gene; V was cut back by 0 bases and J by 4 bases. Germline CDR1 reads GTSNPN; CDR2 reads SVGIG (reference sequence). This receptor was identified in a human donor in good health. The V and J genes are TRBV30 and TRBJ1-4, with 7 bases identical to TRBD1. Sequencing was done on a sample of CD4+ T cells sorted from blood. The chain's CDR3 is CAWSVQGRSNEKLFF. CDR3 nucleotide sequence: TGTGCCTGGAGTGTACAGGGGCGGAGTAATGAAAAACTGTTTTTT.